This entry is about one TCR beta chain. As yet, its antigen is unknown. Profiled with immunoSEQ multiplex PCR; TCRdb holds only in-frame clones, not every one. The sample shows more than 12,000 clones, 75% to 85% of them seen only once. The sample is drawn from a study of tumor-infiltrating lymphocytes in localized non-small cell lung cancer. General study findings and limits: TCRbeta sequencing showed higher T cell infiltration in tumors than uninvolved lung.

Trimming left V 6 bases short and J 2 bases short, with 24 bases between. Germline V gene lookup returns CDR1 LNHDA and CDR2 SQIVND (reference sequence). CDR3 length equals 18 residues. Sequenced sample: lung tumor tissue. The V gene is TRBV19, the J gene TRBJ2-3; TRBD1 or TRBD2 may be the D gene (6 bases each). The clonotype comes from a human donor with non-small cell lung cancer. The CDR3 DNA is TGTGCCAGTAGAAAAAGGATCGGGGGCCCCCCTCTCACAGATACGCAGTATTTT. Protein product: CASRKRIGGPPLTDTQYF. Combining the CDR3 with reference TRBV19 and TRBJ2-3 gives the whole variable domain DGGITQSPKYLFRKEGQNVTLSCEQNLNHDAMYWYRQDPGQGLRLIYYSQIVNDFQKGDIAEGYSVSREKKESFPLTVTSAQKNPTAFYLCASRKRIGGPPLTDTQYFGPGTRLTVL.